Shown below are 7 T cell receptor beta chains from a single sample sequenced in a study of spatial heterogeneity in lung cancer. TCRdb passed the 5' RACE reads through MiXCR, listing each CDR3 protein once. The sample has around 98,000 distinct CDR3 sequences; roughly a fifth are singletons. This sample's time point: blood at routine non-recurrence follow-up after resection. The specimen comprised PBMCs, sampled at follow-up. Receptors were obtained from a male donor with early-stage non-small cell lung cancer.

The chain combines TRBV7-2 with TRBJ2-7; 8 bases line up with TRBD1. This CDR3 is built from 14 residues. Trimming at V came to 0 bases and at J to 5 bases, leaving 3 bases not matched to a gene. CDR1 is SGHTA and CDR2 is FQGNSA in the germline V gene. CDR3 loop: CASSLATGADEQYV. The CDR3 DNA reads as TGTGCCAGCAGCTTAGCGACAGGGGCCGACGAGCAGTACGTC.

This clonotype has a handful of counts. The J gene is TRBJ2-7, the V gene TRBV2; 8 nucleotides align to TRBD1. Germline CDR1 SNHLY, CDR2 FYNNEI. The CDR3 contains 17 residues. Losses at the gene ends were 2 bases for V and 7 bases for J; bases not matched to a gene: 16. The CDR3 region has the DNA TGTGCCAGCAGTGAAACAGGGGTCGGTGACAGGGGCCGTGAGCAGTACGTC. Translating gives CASSETGVGDRGREQYV.

V is TRBV4-1 and J is TRBJ2-1; tentative D call: TRBD2 (5 bases). The CDR3 consists of 15 residues. Trimming cost V 6 bases and J 6 bases, with 18 bases left between them. Germline V CDR1 and CDR2: MGHRA, YSYEKL. The chain's CDR3 is CASRKIVGVVNEQFF. In nucleotides, the CDR3 is TGCGCCAGCAGGAAAATAGTGGGAGTAGTCAATGAGCAGTTCTTC.

In the case of this clonotype: A read error may account for a junction end that differs from germline. This chain uses TRBV27 with TRBJ1-3, with D unresolved. The CDR3 length is 11 residues. Germline values: CDR1 MNHEY, CDR2 SMNVEV (reference sequence). CDR3 coding DNA: TGTGTCAGCAGTTTAAGAGACACCATATATTTT. Protein sequence: CVSSLRDTIYF.

Concerning this clonotype itself: Mismatch with germline at one junction end may stem from a read error. This chain connects TRBV6-1 to TRBJ2-2; D perhaps matches TRBD2 (6 bases). The germline CDR1 and CDR2 sequences are MNHNS and SASEGT. This CDR3 comprises 16 residues. Here the CDR3 DNA reads TGTGCCAGCAGTGAATCTACAGGAGCGAACACCGGGGGGCTGTTTTTT. Encoded protein: CASSESTGANTGGLFF.

V is TRBV28 and J is TRBJ2-1; D is possibly TRBD1 (6 bases). The CDR3 loop spans 11 amino acids. Germline CDR1 and CDR2: MDHEN and SYDVKM. Trimming removed 6 bases at V and 8 bases at J, with 8 bases between. Written as DNA, the CDR3 is TGTGCCAGCAGCCAGGGGTATGAGCAGTTCTTC. Translation gives CASSQGYEQFF.

This clonotype rates as medium-sized (0.01 to 0.1%). The gene calls are TRBV2 and TRBJ2-1; 12 positions match TRBD2. This CDR3 has 15 residues. The junction had 0 bases not matched to a gene; V was cut back by 4 bases and J by 2 bases. Germline V gene lookup returns CDR1 SNHLY and CDR2 FYNNEI. This chain's CDR3 is CASSGTSGAYNEQFF. In DNA, the CDR3 is TGTGCCAGCAGTGGGACTAGCGGGGCCTACAATGAGCAGTTCTTC. Variable domain in full (rest from reference TRBV2 and TRBJ2-1): EPEVTQTPSHQVTQMGQEVILRCVPISNHLYFYWYRQILGQKVEFLVSFYNNEISEKSEIFDDQFSVERPDGSNFTLKIRSTKLEDSAMYFCASSGTSGAYNEQFFGPGTRLTVL.